This record covers a single T cell receptor (beta chain). What it recognizes is unknown. Germline V lookup: CDR1 MNHEY, CDR2 SVGAGI. The V and J ends lost 7 bases and 6 bases respectively, with 12 bases between them. CDR3 length equals 13 residues. In the authors' workflow: Filtering of immunoSEQ junctional sequences could not match full-length read filtering. Data came from immunoSEQ multiplex PCR; TCRdb stores just in-frame clones and leaves some out. V and J calls plus clone size are reproduced from that table; the DNA served to infer D and trimming. The sample has millions of clones, approximately 92% seen once; the top ten hold about 0.13%. The entry originates in a study of shared clonotypes between healthy human individuals. Study findings and constraints: On the whole, naive subsets had larger estimated richness than memory subsets had. Sequencing depth was a factor that was expected to affect clonotype sharing among donors.

This sequence joins TRBV6-5 and TRBJ2-2; D not certain. This clonotype was sampled from a man in his late teens or twenties in good health. The material sequenced was naive CD4+ T cells sorted from blood. Regarding subset: CD45RA+ positively selected. The CDR3 loop is CASTPGVPGELFF. The CDR3 DNA reads as TGTGCCAGCACCCCAGGCGTGCCCGGGGAGCTGTTTTTT.